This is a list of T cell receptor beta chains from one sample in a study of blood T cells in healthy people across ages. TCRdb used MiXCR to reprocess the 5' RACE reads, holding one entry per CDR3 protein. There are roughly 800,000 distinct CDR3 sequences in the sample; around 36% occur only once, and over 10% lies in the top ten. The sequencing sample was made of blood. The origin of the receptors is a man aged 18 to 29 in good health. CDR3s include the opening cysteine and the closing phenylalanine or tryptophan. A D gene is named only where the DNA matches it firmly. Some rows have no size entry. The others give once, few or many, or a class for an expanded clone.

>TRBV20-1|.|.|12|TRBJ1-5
CSAMMGGQPQHF
TGCAGTGCTATGATGGGAGGTCAGCCCCAGCATTTT
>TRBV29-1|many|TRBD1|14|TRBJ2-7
CSAKGTAVAHEQYF
TGCAGCGCCAAGGGGACAGCAGTTGCCCACGAGCAGTACTTC
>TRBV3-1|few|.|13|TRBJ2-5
CASSQAMRETQYF
TGTGCCAGCAGCCAAGCCATGCGGGAGACCCAGTACTTC
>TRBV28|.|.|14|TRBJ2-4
CASSFRGRANIQYF
TGTGCCAGCAGTTTCAGGGGCAGGGCAAACATTCAGTACTTC
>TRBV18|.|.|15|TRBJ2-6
CASSPTVPGANVLTF
TGTGCCAGCTCGCCGACAGTTCCTGGGGCCAACGTCCTGACTTTC
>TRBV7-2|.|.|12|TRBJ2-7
CASSLISDEQYF
TGTGCCAGCAGCTTAATTTCTGACGAGCAGTACTTC
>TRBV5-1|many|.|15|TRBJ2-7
CASKLEQAPSYEQYF
TGCGCCAGCAAGCTTGAGCAGGCCCCGAGCTACGAGCAGTACTTC
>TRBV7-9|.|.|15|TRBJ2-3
CASSRRQSSTDTQYF
TGTGCCAGCAGCCGACGACAGTCTAGCACAGATACGCAGTATTTT
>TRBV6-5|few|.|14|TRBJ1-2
CASSYSITFYGYTF
TGTGCCAGCAGTTACTCGATAACTTTCTATGGCTACACCTTC
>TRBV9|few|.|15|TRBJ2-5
CASSAATGRSNEQYF
TGTGCCAGCAGCGCCGCGACAGGCAGGTCCAATGAGCAGTACTTC
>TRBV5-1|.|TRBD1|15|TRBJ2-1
CASSLEGQGPNEQFF
TGCGCCAGCAGCTTGGAGGGACAGGGGCCGAATGAGCAGTTCTTC
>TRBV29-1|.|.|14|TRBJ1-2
CSVVKVGEADGYTF
TGCAGCGTTGTGAAGGTTGGTGAGGCAGATGGCTACACCTTC
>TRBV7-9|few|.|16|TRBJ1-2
CASSFQFSETNYGYTF
TGTGCCAGCAGCTTCCAGTTTAGTGAGACTAACTATGGCTACACCTTC
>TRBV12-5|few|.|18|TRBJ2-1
CASVLVLSSGSSYNEQFF
TGTGCTAGTGTTTTGGTACTCTCTTCGGGGAGCTCCTACAATGAGCAGTTCTTC
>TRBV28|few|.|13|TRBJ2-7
CASSLSTPYEQYF
TGTGCCAGCAGTCTCTCGACCCCCTACGAGCAGTACTTC
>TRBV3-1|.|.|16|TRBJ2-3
CASSQFDYWGTDTQYF
TGTGCCAGCAGCCAATTCGATTACTGGGGCACAGATACGCAGTATTTT
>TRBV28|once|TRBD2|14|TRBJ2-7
CASTSGTRFDEQYF
TGTGCCAGCACGTCCGGGACTAGATTTGACGAGCAGTACTTC
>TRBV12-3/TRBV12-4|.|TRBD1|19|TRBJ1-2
CASRLSSEQGALYYVGYTF
TGTGCCAGCAGGTTATCGTCCGAACAGGGGGCTTTATACTATGTGGGCTACACCTTC
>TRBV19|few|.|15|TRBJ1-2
CASTPQRQEEYGYTF
TGTGCCAGTACCCCCCAGAGGCAGGAGGAGTATGGCTACACCTTC
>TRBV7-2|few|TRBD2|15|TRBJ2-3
CASSQLAVNTDTQYF
TGTGCCAGCAGCCAGCTAGCGGTAAACACAGATACGCAGTATTTT
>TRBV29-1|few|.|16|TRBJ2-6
CSVGTKGSSGANVLTF
TGCAGCGTTGGTACGAAAGGGAGCTCTGGGGCCAACGTCCTGACTTTC
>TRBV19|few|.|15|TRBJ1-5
CASRRLSRGNQPQHF
TGTGCCAGTAGGAGACTGTCGCGGGGCAATCAGCCCCAGCATTTT
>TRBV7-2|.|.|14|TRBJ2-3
CASSPLGGPQSQYF
TGTGCCAGCAGCCCTCTGGGGGGGCCCCAATCGCAGTATTTT
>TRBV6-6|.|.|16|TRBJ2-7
CASITTKGISAYEQYF
TGTGCCAGCATCACCACTAAGGGGATCTCGGCCTACGAGCAGTACTTC
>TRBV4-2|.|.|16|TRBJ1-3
CASSQEDGSSGNTIYF
TGTGCCAGCAGCCAAGAGGACGGTTCCTCTGGAAACACCATATATTTT
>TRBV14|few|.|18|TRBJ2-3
CASSNSDTPTWITDTQYF
TGTGCCAGCAGCAACTCCGACACCCCAACATGGATCACAGATACGCAGTATTTT
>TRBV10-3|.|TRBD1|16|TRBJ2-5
CAISESDRGKEETQYF
TGTGCCATCAGTGAGTCGGACAGGGGGAAAGAGGAGACCCAGTACTTC
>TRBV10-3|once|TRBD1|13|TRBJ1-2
CAIVRDSGGRYTF
TGTGCCATCGTCAGGGACAGTGGTGGGCGCTACACCTTC
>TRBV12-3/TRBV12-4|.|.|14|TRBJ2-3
CASSPPDNTDAQYF
TGTGCCAGCAGTCCGCCGGATAACACAGATGCGCAGTATTTT
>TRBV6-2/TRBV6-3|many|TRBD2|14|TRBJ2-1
CATRRGGSYNEQFF
TGTGCCACTCGTCGCGGGGGGTCGTACAATGAGCAGTTCTTC